These T cell receptor beta chains were read from a single sample in a study of radiation and T cells in renal cell carcinoma. Data came from immunoSEQ multiplex PCR; TCRdb stores just in-frame clones and leaves some out. The table includes approximately 90,000 clones, over 80% detected once. The specimen was blood, collected from a patient whose treatment included radiotherapy and nephrectomy. The receptors were gathered from a man aged 50 to 59 with renal cell carcinoma. The conserved cysteine and the conserved F or W are not part of the CDR3 here. The D gene is left open where the match is weak. The size of a clone is reported for some rows only, either as once, few or many, or as a class for expanded clones.

d_call j_call clone_size v_call cdr3_aa
TRBD1 TRBJ1-2 - TRBV18 ASSPPGQSYGYT
TRBD1 TRBJ2-5 - TRBV2 ASSKGQLQETQY
TRBD1 TRBJ1-6 few TRBV6-5 ASRQGGNSPLH
TRBD2 TRBJ2-3 - TRBV11-3 ASSRGLPNTDTQY
- TRBJ2-4 once TRBV6-6 ASSNRQDSTKNIQY
- TRBJ2-5 - TRBV11-2 ASSLVVGQETQY
- TRBJ2-6 - TRBV7-2 ASSFSYRGGSGANVLT
- TRBJ2-5 - TRBV10-1 ASSESKQTQETQY
- TRBJ2-1 - TRBV7-9 ASSLRPTSSHEQF
- TRBJ2-7 - TRBV7-2 ASSLGVGAGYEQY
- TRBJ2-3 few TRBV11-2 ASSLRTDTQY
- TRBJ1-2 - TRBV6-5 ASSLDSNRGYT
TRBD1 TRBJ2-5 - TRBV5-1 ASSLAGTGQETQY
- TRBJ2-3 - TRBV6-5 ASGESTDTQY
- TRBJ1-5 once TRBV11-2 ASSPGHSGNQPQH
- TRBJ2-3 - TRBV9 ASSAASGTDTQY
TRBD2 TRBJ2-7 - TRBV5-4 ASSSLAGNEQY
- TRBJ1-1 - TRBV4-3 ASSQGQAHMWLGNTEAF
- TRBJ1-5 - TRBV6-5 ASSLSGGHQPQH
- TRBJ2-6 - TRBV9 ASSRGGLLSGANVLT
TRBD2 TRBJ2-1 - TRBV5-5 ASRSSGREAYNEQF
TRBD2 TRBJ2-1 - TRBV4-3 ASSQYHGLAGGVNNEQF
- TRBJ2-1 - TRBV5-1 ASSLGVSYNEQF
TRBD1 TRBJ2-7 - TRBV5-1 ASSETGSNEQY
- TRBJ2-7 few TRBV4-2 ASSQGNTNYEQY
TRBD2 TRBJ2-3 - TRBV30 AWSVQGHGGAWTDTQY
- TRBJ1-2 - TRBV6-1 ASSDTGEPSGYGYT
- TRBJ1-4 - TRBV2 ASSVGGVRLF
- TRBJ2-5 once TRBV2 ASRVTRSGETQY
- TRBJ2-3 - TRBV7-9 ASSLEVGTDTQY
- TRBJ2-2 - TRBV30 AWSVRTQGGAGELF
TRBD1 TRBJ2-7 - TRBV2 ASSEATGSSYEQY
- TRBJ2-5 - TRBV15 ATSSPWEAQY
TRBD2 TRBJ2-3 - TRBV5-5 ASSSPLGTTTDTQY
TRBD1 TRBJ1-5 - TRBV19 ASIKTGGPELPQH
TRBD1 TRBJ2-5 once TRBV11-3 ASSQTGTGLETQY
- TRBJ1-6 - TRBV27 ASSPKRDSPLH
- TRBJ2-7 few TRBV30 AWSPIIPSITYEQY
TRBD1 TRBJ1-4 many TRBV6-5 ASQGDNEKLF
- TRBJ2-7 few TRBV6-5 ASTTGGDEQY
- TRBJ1-1 - TRBV19 ATTGHLNTEAF
- TRBJ2-7 - TRBV5-1 ASAPQGPTGSYEQY
- TRBJ2-3 - TRBV4-3 ASSQEVPGADTQY
TRBD2 TRBJ2-3 - TRBV7-3 ASSRTSGTDTQY
- TRBJ1-6 - TRBV25-1 ASSEGETQNSPLH
- TRBJ1-4 - TRBV10-1 ATTGKIPPTNEKLF
TRBD1 TRBJ1-1 few TRBV30 AWSYVSDPQTGEAF
- TRBJ2-5 - TRBV18 ASSPTYQETQY
- TRBJ1-4 - TRBV5-1 ASSFGQLATNEKLF
- TRBJ2-1 - TRBV7-6 ASSRDSEQF
- TRBJ2-7 - TRBV27 ASSFSPGVLTYEQY
- TRBJ1-1 - TRBV29-1 SAGLGGSNTEAF
- TRBJ2-3 - TRBV5-1 ASSLDRGRRDTQY
- TRBJ2-7 once TRBV21-1 ASGTSGASYEQY
- TRBJ2-2 few TRBV11-2 ASSLEGPGELF
TRBD2 TRBJ2-7 - TRBV5-5 ASSLTVAGGFEQY
- TRBJ2-3 - TRBV7-2 ASSLAREADTQY
- TRBJ1-2 few TRBV14 ASSQDNTRYGYT
- TRBJ2-5 - TRBV19 ASKEGPAQETQY